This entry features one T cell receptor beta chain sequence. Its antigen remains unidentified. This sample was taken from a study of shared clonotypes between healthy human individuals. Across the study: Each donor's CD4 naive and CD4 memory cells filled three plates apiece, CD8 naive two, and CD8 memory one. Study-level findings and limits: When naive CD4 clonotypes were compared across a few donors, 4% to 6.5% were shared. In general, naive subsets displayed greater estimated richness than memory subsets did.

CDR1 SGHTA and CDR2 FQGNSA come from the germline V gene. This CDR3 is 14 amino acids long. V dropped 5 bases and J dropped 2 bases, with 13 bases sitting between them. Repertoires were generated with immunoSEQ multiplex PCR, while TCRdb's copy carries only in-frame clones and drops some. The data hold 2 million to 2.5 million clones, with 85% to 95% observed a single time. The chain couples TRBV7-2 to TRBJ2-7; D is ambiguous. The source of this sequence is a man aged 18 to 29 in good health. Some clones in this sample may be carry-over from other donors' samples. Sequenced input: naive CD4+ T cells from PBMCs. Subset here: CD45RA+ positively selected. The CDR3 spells CASSRSGRPYEQYF. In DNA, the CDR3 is TGTGCCAGCAGCCGTTCCGGCAGACCCTACGAGCAGTACTTC.